These 8 T cell receptor beta chains came from one sample sequenced in a study of blood T cell repertoires in COVID-19. The data were produced by immunoSEQ multiplex PCR, yet TCRdb's version contains in-frame clones alone and is incomplete. Among approximately 300,000 clones, around 89% were seen once, and the ten largest hold roughly 5%. The sequenced material came from peripheral blood. These TCRs come from a man aged 35 to 55 with acute or convalescent COVID-19.

The chain joins TRBV30 to TRBJ2-7; D is ambiguous. CDR1 GTSNPN and CDR2 SVGIG come from the germline V gene (reference sequence). Trimming stripped 4 bases from V and 3 bases from J, with 16 bases between. This CDR3 has 14 residues. CDR3 sequence reads: CAWTRRQAYYEQYF. CDR3 nucleotide sequence: TGTGCCTGGACGCGACGGCAGGCATACTACGAGCAGTACTTC.

The chain couples TRBV5-4 to TRBJ2-3, with TRBD2 matching over 7 bases. V shed 4 bases, J shed 7 bases, and the junction held 9 bases outside the gene matches. CDR1 and CDR2 from the germline V gene are SGHNT and YYREEE (reference sequence). The CDR3 length is 14 residues. As DNA, the CDR3 is TGTGCCAGCAGCCCGAGCGGGGCGCGGAATACGCAGTATTTT. This translates into CASSPSGARNTQYF. Variable domain in full (rest from reference TRBV5-4 and TRBJ2-3): ETGVTQSPTHLIKTRGQQVTLRCSSQSGHNTVSWYQQALGQGPQFIFQYYREEENGRGNFPPRFSGLQFPNYSSELNVNALELDDSALYLCASSPSGARNTQYFGPGTRLTVL.

This rearrangement joins TRBV19 to TRBJ1-1; D remains ambiguous. Trimming pared 3 bases from V and 4 bases from J, leaving 6 bases between. The CDR3 totals 12 residues. Germline values: CDR1 LNHDA, CDR2 SQIVND (reference sequence). The CDR3 coding sequence is TGTGCCAGTAGTATCGGTGTCACTGAAGCTTTCTTT. This codes for CASSIGVTEAFF. Full variable domain (missing parts from reference TRBV19 and TRBJ1-1): DGGITQSPKYLFRKEGQNVTLSCEQNLNHDAMYWYRQDPGQGLRLIYYSQIVNDFQKGDIAEGYSVSREKKESFPLTVTSAQKNPTAFYLCASSIGVTEAFFGQGTRLTVV.

CDR3: CASSQGALGGQHF. DNA of the CDR3: TGTGCCAGCAGCCAAGGCGCCCTGGGGGGCCAGCATTTT. J is TRBJ1-5 and V is TRBV14; a possible D gene is TRBD1 (5 bases). V was trimmed by 1 base and J by 12 bases, leaving 13 bases between them. This CDR3 region has 13 residues. Germline loops: CDR1 SGHDN, CDR2 FVKESK.

This chain uses TRBV12-5 with TRBJ1-4; weak D call: TRBD1 (5 bases). This CDR3 is 12 amino acids long. Germline V lookup: CDR1 LGHNT, CDR2 FRNRAP. V was cut by 4 bases and J by 8 bases, with 8 bases left in between. CDR3 protein: CASGSDSEKLFF. The CDR3 bases are TGTGCTAGTGGTTCAGACAGCGAAAAACTGTTTTTT. Together with reference TRBV12-5 and TRBJ1-4, the CDR3 gives the full variable domain: DARVTQTPRHKVTEMGQEVTMRCQPILGHNTVFWYRQTMMQGLELLAYFRNRAPLDDSGMPKDRFSAEMPDATLATLKIQPSEPRDSAVYFCASGSDSEKLFFGSGTQLSVL.

This sequence joins TRBV24-1 and TRBJ2-3, with a possible D match to TRBD1 (6 bases). The CDR3 loop spans 16 amino acids. V dropped 2 bases and J dropped 1 base, with 12 bases sitting between them. Germline V gives CDR1 KGHDR, CDR2 SFDVKD. The CDR3 nucleotides are TGTGCCACCAGTGATTCCGGGACACTTGGCACAGATACGCAGTATTTT. This codes for CATSDSGTLGTDTQYF.

The chain employs TRBV6-5 and TRBJ1-2, with D possibly matching TRBD1 (5 bases). Looked up from germline, CDR1 is MNHEY and CDR2 is SVGAGI. CDR3 length: 14 residues. Trimming shortened V by 8 bases and J by 0 bases, and 13 bases separated the two germline ends. The CDR3 DNA follows: TGTGCCAGCGCTCCGGCAGGGTCTAACTATGGCTACACCTTC. Its protein product is CASAPAGSNYGYTF.

CDR3 nucleotides: TGTGCCAGCACCCCGACAGGCTGGAACACCGGGGAGCTGTTTTTT. Translated, it gives CASTPTGWNTGELFF. This chain connects TRBV25-1 to TRBJ2-2; tentatively, D is TRBD1 (6 bases). V gave up 7 bases and J gave up 1 base, with 13 bases separating them. CDR1 and CDR2 (germline): MGHDK, SYGVNS. The CDR3 totals 15 residues.